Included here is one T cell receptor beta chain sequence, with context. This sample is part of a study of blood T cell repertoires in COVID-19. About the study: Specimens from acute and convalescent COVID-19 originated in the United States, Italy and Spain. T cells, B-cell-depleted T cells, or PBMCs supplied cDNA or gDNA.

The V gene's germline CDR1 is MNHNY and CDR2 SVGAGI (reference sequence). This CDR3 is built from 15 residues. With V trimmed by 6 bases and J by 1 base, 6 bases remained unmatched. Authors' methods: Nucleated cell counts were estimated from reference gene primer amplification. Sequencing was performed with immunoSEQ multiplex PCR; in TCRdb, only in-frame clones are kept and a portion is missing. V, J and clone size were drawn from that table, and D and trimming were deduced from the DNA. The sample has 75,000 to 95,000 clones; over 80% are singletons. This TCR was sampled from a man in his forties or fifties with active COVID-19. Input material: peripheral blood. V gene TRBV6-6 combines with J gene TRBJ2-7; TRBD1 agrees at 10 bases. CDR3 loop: CASRTTGGASYEQYF. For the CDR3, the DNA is TGTGCCAGCAGGACGACAGGGGGCGCTTCCTACGAGCAGTACTTC.